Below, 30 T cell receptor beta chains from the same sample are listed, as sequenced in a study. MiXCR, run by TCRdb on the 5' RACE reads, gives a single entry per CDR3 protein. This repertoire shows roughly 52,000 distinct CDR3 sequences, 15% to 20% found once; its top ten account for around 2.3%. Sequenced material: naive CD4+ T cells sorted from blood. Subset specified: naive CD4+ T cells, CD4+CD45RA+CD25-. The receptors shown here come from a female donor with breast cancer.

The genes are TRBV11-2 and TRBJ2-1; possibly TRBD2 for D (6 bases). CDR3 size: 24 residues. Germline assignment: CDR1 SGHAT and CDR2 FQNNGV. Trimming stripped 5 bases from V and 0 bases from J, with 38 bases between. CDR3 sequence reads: CASSPREGFHPGGKREISYNEQFF. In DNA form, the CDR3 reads TGTGCCAGCAGCCCCCGTGAAGGCTTTCACCCCGGGGGAAAGAGGGAAATCTCCTACAATGAGCAGTTCTTC.

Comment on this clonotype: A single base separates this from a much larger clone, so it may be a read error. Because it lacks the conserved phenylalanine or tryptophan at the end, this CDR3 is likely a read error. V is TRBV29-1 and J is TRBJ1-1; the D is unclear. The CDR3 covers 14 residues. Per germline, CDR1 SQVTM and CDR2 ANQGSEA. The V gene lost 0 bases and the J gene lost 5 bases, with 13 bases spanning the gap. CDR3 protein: CSVEDLGGKTEAFI. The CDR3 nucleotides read TGCAGCGTTGAAGATCTTGGTGGGAAAACTGAAGCTTTCATT.

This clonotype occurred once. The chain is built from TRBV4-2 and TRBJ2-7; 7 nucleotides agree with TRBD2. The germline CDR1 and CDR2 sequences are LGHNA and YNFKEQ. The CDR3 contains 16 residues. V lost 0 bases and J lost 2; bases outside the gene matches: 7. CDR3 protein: CASSQDWSSGTYEQYF. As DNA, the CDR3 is TGTGCCAGCAGCCAAGATTGGTCTAGCGGCACCTACGAGCAGTACTTC.

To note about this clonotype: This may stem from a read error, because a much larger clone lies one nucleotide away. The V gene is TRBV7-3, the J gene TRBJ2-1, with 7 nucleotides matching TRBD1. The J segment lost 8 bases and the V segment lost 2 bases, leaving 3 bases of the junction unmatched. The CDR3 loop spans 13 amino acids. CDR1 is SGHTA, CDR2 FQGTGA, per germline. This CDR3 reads CASSLSQGDEQFF. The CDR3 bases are TGTGCCAGCAGCTTATCCCAGGGGGATGAGCAGTTCTTC.

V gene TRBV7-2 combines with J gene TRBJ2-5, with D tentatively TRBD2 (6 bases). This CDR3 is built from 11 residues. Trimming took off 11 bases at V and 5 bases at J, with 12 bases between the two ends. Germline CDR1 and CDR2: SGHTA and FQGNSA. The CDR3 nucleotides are TGTGCCGGCGGGACGTTTGAGACCCAGTACTTC. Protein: CAGGTFETQYF.

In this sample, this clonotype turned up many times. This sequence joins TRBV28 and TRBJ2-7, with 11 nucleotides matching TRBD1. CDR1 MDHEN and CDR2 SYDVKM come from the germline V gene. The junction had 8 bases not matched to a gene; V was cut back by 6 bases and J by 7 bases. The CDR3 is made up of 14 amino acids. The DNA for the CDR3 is TGTGCCAGCAGGGCAGGACAGGGGGCGAGGGAGCAGTACTTC. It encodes CASRAGQGAREQYF.

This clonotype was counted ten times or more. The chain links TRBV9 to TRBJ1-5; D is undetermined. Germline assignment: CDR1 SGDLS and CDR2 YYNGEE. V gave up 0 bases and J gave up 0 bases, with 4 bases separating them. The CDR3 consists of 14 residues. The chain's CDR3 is CASSVDSSNQPQHF. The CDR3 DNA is TGTGCCAGCAGCGTAGACAGTAGCAATCAGCCCCAGCATTTT.

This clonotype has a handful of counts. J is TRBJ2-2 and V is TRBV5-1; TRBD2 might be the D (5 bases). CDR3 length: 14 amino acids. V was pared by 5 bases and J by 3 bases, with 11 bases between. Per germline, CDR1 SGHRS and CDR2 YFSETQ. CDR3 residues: CASSSVRDTGELFF. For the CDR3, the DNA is TGCGCCAGCAGTAGCGTACGGGACACCGGGGAGCTGTTTTTT.

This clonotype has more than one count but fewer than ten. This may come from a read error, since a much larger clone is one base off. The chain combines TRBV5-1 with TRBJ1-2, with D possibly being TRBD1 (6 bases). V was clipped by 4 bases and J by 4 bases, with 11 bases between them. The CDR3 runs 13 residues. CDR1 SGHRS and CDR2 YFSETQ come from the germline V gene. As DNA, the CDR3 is TGCGCCAGCAGCGCGGACAGTCCCTATGGCTACACCTTC. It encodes CASSADSPYGYTF.

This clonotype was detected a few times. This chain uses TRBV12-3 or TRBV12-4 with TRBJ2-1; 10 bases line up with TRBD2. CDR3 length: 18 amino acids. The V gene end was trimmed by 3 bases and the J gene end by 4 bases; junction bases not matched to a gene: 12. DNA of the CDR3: TGTGCCAGCAGTTTCGGTAGGCCTAGCGGGAGATCATACAATGAGCAGTTCTTC. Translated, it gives CASSFGRPSGRSYNEQFF.

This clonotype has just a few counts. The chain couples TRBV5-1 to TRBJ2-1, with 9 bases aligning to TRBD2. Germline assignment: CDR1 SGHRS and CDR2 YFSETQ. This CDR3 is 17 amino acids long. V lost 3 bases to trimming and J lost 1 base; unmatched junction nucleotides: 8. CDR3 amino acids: CASSWGGLARSYNEQFF. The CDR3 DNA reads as TGCGCCAGCAGCTGGGGCGGACTAGCGAGATCCTACAATGAGCAGTTCTTC.

The CDR3 nucleotides read TGCGCCAGCAGCCACCCCCGACAGGACCTTCGGGGTGAAGCTTTCTTT. It translates to CASSHPRQDLRGEAFF. The chain combines TRBV4-1 with TRBJ1-1; D perhaps matches TRBD1 (6 bases). Trimming left V 3 bases short and J 7 bases short, with 21 bases between. Germline CDR1 MGHRA, CDR2 YSYEKL. This CDR3 has 16 residues.

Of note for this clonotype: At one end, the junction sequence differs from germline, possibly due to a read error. The CDR3 DNA reads as TGCAGCGTTTATTCGGGAGGGACTGGGGCCAACGTCCCGACTTTC. This gives the protein CSVYSGGTGANVPTF. The chain links TRBV29-1 to TRBJ2-6, with 8 bases fitting TRBD2. Germline CDR1 is SQVTM and CDR2 is ANQGSEA. The CDR3 runs to 15 residues.

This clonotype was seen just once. CDR3 bases: TGTGCCAGCAGCGTCGAACAGGGCGAGCAGTACTTC. Encoded protein: CASSVEQGEQYF. This rearrangement joins TRBV7-3 to TRBJ2-7; D perhaps matches TRBD1 (6 bases). Germline CDR1 reads SGHTA; CDR2 reads FQGTGA. The CDR3 totals 12 residues. V shed 5 bases and J shed 6 bases, with 11 bases lying between them.

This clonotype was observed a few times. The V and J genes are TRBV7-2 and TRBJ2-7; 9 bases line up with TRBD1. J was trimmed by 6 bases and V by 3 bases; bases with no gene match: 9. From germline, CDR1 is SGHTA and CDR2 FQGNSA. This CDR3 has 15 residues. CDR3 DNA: TGTGCCAGCAGCTTGAGGGGACAGGGTTTCGGCGAGCAGTACTTC. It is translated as CASSLRGQGFGEQYF.

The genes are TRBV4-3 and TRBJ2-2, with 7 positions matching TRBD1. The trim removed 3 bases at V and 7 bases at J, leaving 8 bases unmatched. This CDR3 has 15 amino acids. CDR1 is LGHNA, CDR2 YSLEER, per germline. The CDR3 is CASSQASQGVGELFF. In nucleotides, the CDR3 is TGCGCCAGCAGCCAGGCCTCTCAGGGGGTCGGGGAGCTGTTTTTT.

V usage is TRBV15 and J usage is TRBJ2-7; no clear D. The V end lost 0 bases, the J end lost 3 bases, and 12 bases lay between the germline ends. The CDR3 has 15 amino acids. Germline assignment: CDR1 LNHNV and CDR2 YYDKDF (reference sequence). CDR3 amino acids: CATSRDSGRIYEQYF. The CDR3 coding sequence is TGTGCCACCAGCAGAGATTCGGGCAGAATCTACGAGCAGTACTTC.

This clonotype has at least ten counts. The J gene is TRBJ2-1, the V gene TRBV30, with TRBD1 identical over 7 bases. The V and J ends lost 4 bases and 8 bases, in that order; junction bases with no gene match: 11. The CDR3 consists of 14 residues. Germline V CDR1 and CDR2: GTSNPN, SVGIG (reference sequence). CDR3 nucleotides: TGTGCCTGGAAAACCCCTGCCCAGGGGGATGAGCAGTTCTTC. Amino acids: CAWKTPAQGDEQFF.

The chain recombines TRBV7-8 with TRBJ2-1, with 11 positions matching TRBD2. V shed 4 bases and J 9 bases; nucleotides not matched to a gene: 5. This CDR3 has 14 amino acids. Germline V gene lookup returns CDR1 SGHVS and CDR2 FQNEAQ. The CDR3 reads CASSSGTSGSEQFF. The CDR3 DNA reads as TGTGCCAGCAGCTCAGGGACTAGCGGAAGTGAGCAGTTCTTC.

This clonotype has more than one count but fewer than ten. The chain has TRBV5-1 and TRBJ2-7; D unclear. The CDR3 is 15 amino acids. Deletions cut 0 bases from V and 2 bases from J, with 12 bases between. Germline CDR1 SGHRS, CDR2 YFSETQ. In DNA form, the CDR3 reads TGCGCCAGCAGCTTGGGGCTCGCAGGACCCTACGAGCAGTACTTC. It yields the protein CASSLGLAGPYEQYF.

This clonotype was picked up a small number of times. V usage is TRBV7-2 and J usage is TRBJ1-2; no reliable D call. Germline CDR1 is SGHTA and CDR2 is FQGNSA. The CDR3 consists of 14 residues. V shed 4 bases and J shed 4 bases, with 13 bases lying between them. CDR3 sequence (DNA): TGTGCCAGCAGCTCGTACCAAGAGACCTATGGCTACACCTTC. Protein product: CASSSYQETYGYTF.

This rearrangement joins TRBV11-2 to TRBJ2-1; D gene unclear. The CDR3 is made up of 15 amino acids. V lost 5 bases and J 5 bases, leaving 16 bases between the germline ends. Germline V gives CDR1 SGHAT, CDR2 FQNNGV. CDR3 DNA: TGTGCCAGCAGCCAACACCTCGAATCGGACAATGAGCAGTTCTTC. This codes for CASSQHLESDNEQFF.

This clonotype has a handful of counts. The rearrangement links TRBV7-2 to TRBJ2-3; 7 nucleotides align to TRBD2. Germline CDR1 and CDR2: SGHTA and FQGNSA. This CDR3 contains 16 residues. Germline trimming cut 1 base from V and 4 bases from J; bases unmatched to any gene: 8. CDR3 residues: CASSLGGAGRADTQYF. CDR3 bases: TGTGCCAGCAGCTTAGGGGGAGCGGGAAGGGCAGATACGCAGTATTTT.

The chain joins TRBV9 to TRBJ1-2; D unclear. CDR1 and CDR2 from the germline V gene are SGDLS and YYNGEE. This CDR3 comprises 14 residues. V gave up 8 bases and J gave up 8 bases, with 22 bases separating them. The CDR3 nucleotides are TGTGCCAGTAGCCCCGCTGACCATCGTCGGGGCTACACCTTC. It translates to CASSPADHRRGYTF. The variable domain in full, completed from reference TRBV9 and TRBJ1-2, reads DSGVTQTPKHLITATGQRVTLRCSPRSGDLSVYWYQQSLDQGLQFLIQYYNGEERAKGNILERFSAQQFPDLHSELNLSSLELGDSALYFCASSPADHRRGYTFGSGTRLTVV.

CDR3 sequence (DNA): TGTGCCAGCAGTTTACAGGGGAGTCTGGAGACCCAGTACTTC. As protein: CASSLQGSLETQYF. This chain links TRBV27 with TRBJ2-5, with D possibly being TRBD1 (6 bases). This CDR3 has 14 amino acids. V was shortened by 2 bases and J by 5 bases, with 12 bases between the two germline ends. Per germline, CDR1 MNHEY and CDR2 SMNVEV (reference sequence).

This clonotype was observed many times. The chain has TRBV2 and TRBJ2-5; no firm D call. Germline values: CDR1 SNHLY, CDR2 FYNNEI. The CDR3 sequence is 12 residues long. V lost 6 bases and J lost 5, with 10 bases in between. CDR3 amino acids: CASRVDGETQYF. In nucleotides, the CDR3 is TGTGCCAGCAGGGTGGATGGGGAGACCCAGTACTTC. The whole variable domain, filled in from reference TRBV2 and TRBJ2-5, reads EPEVTQTPSHQVTQMGQEVILRCVPISNHLYFYWYRQILGQKVEFLVSFYNNEISEKSEIFDDQFSVERPDGSNFTLKIRSTKLEDSAMYFCASRVDGETQYFGPGTRLLVL.

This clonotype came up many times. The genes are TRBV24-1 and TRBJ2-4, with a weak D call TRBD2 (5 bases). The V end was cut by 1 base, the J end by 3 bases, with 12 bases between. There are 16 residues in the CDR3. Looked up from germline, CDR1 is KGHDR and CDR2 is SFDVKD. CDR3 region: CATSDFERDGKNIQYF. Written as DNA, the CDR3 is TGTGCCACCAGTGATTTTGAGAGGGATGGCAAAAACATTCAGTACTTC.

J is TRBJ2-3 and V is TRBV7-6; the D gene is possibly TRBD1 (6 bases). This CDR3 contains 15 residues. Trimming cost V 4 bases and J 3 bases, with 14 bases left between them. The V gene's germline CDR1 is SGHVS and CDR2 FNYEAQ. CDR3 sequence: CASSSSQGPTDTQYF. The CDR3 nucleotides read TGTGCCAGCAGCTCATCGCAGGGGCCGACAGATACGCAGTATTTT.

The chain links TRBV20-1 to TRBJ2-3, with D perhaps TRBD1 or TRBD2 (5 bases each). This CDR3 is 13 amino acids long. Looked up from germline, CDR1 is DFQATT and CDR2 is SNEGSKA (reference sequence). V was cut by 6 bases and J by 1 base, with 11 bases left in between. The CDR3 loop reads CSAYLGRTDTQYF. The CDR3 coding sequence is TGCAGTGCATACCTGGGACGCACAGATACGCAGTATTTT.

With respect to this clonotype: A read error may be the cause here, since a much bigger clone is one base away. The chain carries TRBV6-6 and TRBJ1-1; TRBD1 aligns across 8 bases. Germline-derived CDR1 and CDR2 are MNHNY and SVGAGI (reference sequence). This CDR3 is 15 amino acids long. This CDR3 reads CASSSSGGGGTEACF. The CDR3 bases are TGTGCCAGCAGTTCTTCAGGGGGCGGCGGCACTGAAGCTTGCTTT.